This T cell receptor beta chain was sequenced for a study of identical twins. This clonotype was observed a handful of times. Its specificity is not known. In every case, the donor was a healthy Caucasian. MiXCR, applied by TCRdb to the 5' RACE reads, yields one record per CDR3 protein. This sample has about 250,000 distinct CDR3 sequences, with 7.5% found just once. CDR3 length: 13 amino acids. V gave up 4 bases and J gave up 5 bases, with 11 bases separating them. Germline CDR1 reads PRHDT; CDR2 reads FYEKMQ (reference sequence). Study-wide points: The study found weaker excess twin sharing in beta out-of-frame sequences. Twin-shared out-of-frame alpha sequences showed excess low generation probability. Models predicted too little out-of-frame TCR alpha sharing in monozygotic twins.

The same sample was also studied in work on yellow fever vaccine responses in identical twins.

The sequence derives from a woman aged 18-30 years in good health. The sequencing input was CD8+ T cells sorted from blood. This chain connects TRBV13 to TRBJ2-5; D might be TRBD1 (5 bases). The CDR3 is CASSSPGMETQYF. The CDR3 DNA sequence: TGTGCCAGCAGCTCTCCAGGGATGGAGACCCAGTACTTC. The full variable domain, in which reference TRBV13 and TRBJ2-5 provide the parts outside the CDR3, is AAGVIQSPRHLIKEKRETATLKCYPIPRHDTVYWYQQGPGQDPQFLISFYEKMQSDKGSIPDRFSAQQFSDYHSELNMSSLELGDSALYFCASSSPGMETQYFGPGTRLLVL.